This TCR beta chain originates from a study of identical twins. This clonotype showed up many times. What it binds is unknown. MiXCR, run by TCRdb on the 5' RACE reads, gives a single entry per CDR3 protein. In the table there are approximately 150,000 distinct CDR3 sequences, roughly 3.5% of which are singletons. Broader study findings: In beta out-of-frame sequences, the excess sharing between twins was weaker. Abundant beta clonotypes from cord blood had fewer insertions, unlike memory repertoires, which showed none. Within monozygotic twins, out-of-frame TCR alpha sharing was underestimated by the models. Zero-insertion analyses might be partly confounded by invariant T cells like MAIT and iNKT.

Trimming took 0 bases from V and 6 from J, leaving 13 bases between them. The CDR3 is 15 amino acids. Per the germline V gene, CDR1 is SGDLS and CDR2 is YYNGEE. This sequence originates from a man between 18 and 29 years old in good health. Sequenced material: memory T cells sorted from blood. The chain links TRBV9 to TRBJ2-1; D remains ambiguous. The CDR3 bases are TGTGCCAGCAGCGTAGCTAAGGACGAGCTCAATGAGCAGTTCTTC. It is translated as CASSVAKDELNEQFF.